The T cell receptor beta chain described here comes from a study of T cells in Graves' hyperthyroidism and ophthalmopathy. This clonotype was counted at least ten times. It was RNA transcripts that yielded the amplified TCR beta CDR3 regions. With the HTBI primer set, the TCR CDR3 went through a first round of RT-PCR. TCRdb re-called the multiplex PCR reads through MiXCR, storing one row per CDR3 protein. The sample includes over 650,000 distinct CDR3 sequences, about 15% of them seen just once. The sequenced material came from blood. This TCR derives from a man aged 18 to 35 with Graves' hyperthyroidism.

The CDR3 is CASSLRGPPGELFF. CDR3 sequence (DNA): TGTGCCAGCAGTTTAAGAGGCCCACCGGGGGAGCTGTTTTTT. The V and J genes are TRBV12-3 or TRBV12-4 and TRBJ2-2; D is ambiguous. The germline V and J ends were trimmed by 2 bases and 8 bases, with 12 bases remaining between them. The CDR3 covers 14 residues.